One T cell receptor beta chain is described in this entry. TCRdb keeps only in-frame clones here, not all; method: immunoSEQ multiplex PCR. The sample shows roughly 160,000 clones, over 80% of them seen only once. Germline assignment: CDR1 MNHNS and CDR2 SASEGT. V lost 0 bases to trimming and J lost 3 bases, with 9 bases between them. The CDR3 loop spans 15 amino acids. This record comes from a study of blood T cell repertoires in COVID-19. Source material: PBMCs or T cells enriched from blood (not recorded which). V gene TRBV6-1 combines with J gene TRBJ1-5; D perhaps matches TRBD1 (5 bases). The clonotype was recovered from a woman between 55 and 75 years old who had recovered from COVID-19. CDR3 protein: CASSEAQGINQPQHF. In DNA, the CDR3 is TGTGCCAGCAGTGAAGCGCAGGGAATCAATCAGCCCCAGCATTTT.